The T cell receptor (beta chain) under discussion was sequenced for a study of blood T cell repertoires in COVID-19. Study summary: Samples representing acute and convalescent COVID-19 were sourced from the United States, Italy and Spain. PBMCs, B-cell-depleted T cells, or T cells provided the cDNA or gDNA that made up the material.

In the original analysis: Estimation of nucleated cell counts relied on the amplification of reference gene primers. Clones were read by immunoSEQ multiplex PCR, and TCRdb kept only the in-frame ones, dropping some. V, J and clone size derive from that table, while D and trimming were established from the DNA sequence. The data hold 150,000 to 200,000 clones, with about 86% observed a single time. The CDR3 is made up of 13 amino acids. Between the trimmed V and J ends, which lost 6 bases and 0 bases, there was a span of 6 bases. Germline V gene lookup returns CDR1 GTSNPN and CDR2 SVGIG (reference sequence).

The source material was peripheral blood. This receptor was identified in a man aged 60 to 75 with acute or convalescent COVID-19. V gene TRBV30 combines with J gene TRBJ2-6, with a possible D match to TRBD1 (5 bases). CDR3 nucleotide sequence: TGTGCCTGTGACAGCTCTGGGGCCAACGTCCTGACTTTC. Amino acid sequence: CACDSSGANVLTF.